The entry below describes one T cell receptor (beta chain). What it binds is not known. The sample belongs to a study of cytomegalovirus exposure and HLA in healthy donors. Whole-study results and caveats: It was reported in a later analysis that an Asian-associated ancestry cluster showed fewer N-insertions than the 666-donor mean.

The PCR had 60 Vbeta and 13 Jbeta primers. Measured with immunoSEQ multiplex PCR; TCRdb has only the in-frame clones, and not every one. The table lists some 190,000 clones, roughly 80% of them singletons. CDR3 length equals 15 residues. Germline V gene lookup returns CDR1 LNHNV and CDR2 YYDKDF (reference sequence). The V gene end was trimmed by 0 bases and the J gene end by 5 bases; junction bases not matched to a gene: 6. Sample: PBMCs. This receptor was obtained from a male donor in good health and CMV-seronegative. The rearrangement links TRBV15 to TRBJ2-7; 8 bases agree with TRBD2. The CDR3 loop is CATSRDSGGPDEQYF. CDR3 coding DNA: TGTGCCACCAGCAGAGATTCGGGGGGGCCAGACGAGCAGTACTTC.